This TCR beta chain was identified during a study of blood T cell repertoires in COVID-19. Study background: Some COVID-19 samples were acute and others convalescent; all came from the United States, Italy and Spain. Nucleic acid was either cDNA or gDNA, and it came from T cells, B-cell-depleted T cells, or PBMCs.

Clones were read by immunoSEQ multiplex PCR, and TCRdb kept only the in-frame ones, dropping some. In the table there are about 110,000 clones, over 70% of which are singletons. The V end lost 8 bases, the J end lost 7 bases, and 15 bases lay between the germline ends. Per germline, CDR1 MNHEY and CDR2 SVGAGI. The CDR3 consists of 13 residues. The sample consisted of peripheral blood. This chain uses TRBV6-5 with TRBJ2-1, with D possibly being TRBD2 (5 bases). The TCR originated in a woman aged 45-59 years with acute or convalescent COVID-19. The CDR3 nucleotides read TGTGCCAGCCGGCGGGCCAGCTTTAATGAGCAGTTCTTC. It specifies CASRRASFNEQFF.